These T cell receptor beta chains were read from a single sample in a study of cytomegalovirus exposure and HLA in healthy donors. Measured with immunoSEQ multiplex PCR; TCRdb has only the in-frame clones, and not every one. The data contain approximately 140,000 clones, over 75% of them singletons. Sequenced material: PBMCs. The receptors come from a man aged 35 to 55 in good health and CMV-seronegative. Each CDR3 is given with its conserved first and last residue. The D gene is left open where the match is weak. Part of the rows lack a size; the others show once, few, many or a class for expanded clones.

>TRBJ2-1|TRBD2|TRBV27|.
CASSFGLAGGPHEQFF
TGTGCCAGCAGTTTTGGACTAGCGGGAGGGCCTCATGAGCAGTTCTTC
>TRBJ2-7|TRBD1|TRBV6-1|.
CASSESGTAYEQYF
TGTGCCAGCAGTGAATCCGGGACAGCTTACGAGCAGTACTTC
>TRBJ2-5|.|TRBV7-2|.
CASSFWSDLTGSQYF
TGTGCCAGCAGCTTCTGGTCGGACTTGACGGGGTCCCAGTACTTC
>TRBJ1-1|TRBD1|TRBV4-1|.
CASSDAYRGRTEAFF
TGCGCCAGCAGCGACGCCTACAGGGGCCGAACCGAAGCTTTCTTT
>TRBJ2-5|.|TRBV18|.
CASSFTLTQGGQETQYF
TGTGCCAGCTCATTCACCCTTACCCAGGGTGGCCAAGAGACCCAGTACTTC
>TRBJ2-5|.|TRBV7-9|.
CASSQLHPSGEETQYF
TGTGCCAGCAGCCAGCTACACCCGTCCGGAGAAGAGACCCAGTACTTC
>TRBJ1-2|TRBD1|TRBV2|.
CASNLDRAANYGYTF
TGTGCCAGCAACCTGGACAGGGCGGCTAACTATGGCTACACCTTC
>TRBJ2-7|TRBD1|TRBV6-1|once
CASSDKVGQGAGEQYF
TGTGCCAGCAGTGACAAAGTGGGTCAGGGGGCCGGTGAGCAGTACTTC
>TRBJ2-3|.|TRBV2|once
CASSDGLLSTDTQYF
TGTGCCAGCAGTGACGGACTGCTTTCCACAGATACGCAGTATTTT
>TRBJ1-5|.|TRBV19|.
CAIGPTGDRLGQPQHF
TGTGCCATAGGGCCTACAGGTGACCGGCTAGGACAGCCCCAGCATTTT
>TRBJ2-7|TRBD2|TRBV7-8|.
CASSFGLASYEQYF
TGTGCCAGCAGCTTCGGACTAGCCTCCTACGAGCAGTACTTC
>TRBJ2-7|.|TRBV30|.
CAWSLSMYEQYF
TGTGCCTGGAGCCTCTCTATGTACGAGCAGTACTTC
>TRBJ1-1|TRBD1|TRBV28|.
CASSPNRGQGTEAFF
TGTGCCAGCAGTCCGAACAGGGGGCAGGGCACTGAAGCTTTCTTT
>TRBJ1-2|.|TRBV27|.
CASSSTPGNDYGYTF
TGTGCCAGCAGTTCCACTCCGGGTAACGACTATGGCTACACCTTC
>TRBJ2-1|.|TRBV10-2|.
CASSESRIEQFF
TGCGCCAGCAGTGAAAGTAGAATCGAGCAGTTCTTC
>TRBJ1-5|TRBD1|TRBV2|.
CASSEVGTGNQPQHF
TGTGCCAGCAGTGAAGTAGGGACAGGGAATCAGCCCCAGCATTTT
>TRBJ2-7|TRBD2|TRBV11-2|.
CASKFGTSGTYEQYF
TGTGCCAGCAAATTCGGGACTAGCGGTACCTACGAGCAGTACTTC
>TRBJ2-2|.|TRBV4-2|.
CASSHFDRTNTGELFF
TGTGCCAGCAGCCACTTTGACAGGACGAACACCGGGGAGCTGTTTTTT
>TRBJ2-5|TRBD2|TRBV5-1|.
CASSLAVSGGSQETQYF
TGCGCCAGCAGCTTGGCCGTCAGCGGGGGGAGCCAAGAGACCCAGTACTTC
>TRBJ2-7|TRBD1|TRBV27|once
CASSLARATGVHEQYF
TGTGCCAGCAGTTTGGCCAGGGCGACAGGGGTCCACGAGCAGTACTTC
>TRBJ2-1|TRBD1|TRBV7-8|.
CASSSDRGLYNEQFF
TGTGCCAGCAGCTCCGACAGGGGTTTATACAATGAGCAGTTCTTC
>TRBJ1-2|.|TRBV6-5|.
CASSYAPNYGYTF
TGTGCCAGCAGTTATGCGCCTAACTATGGCTACACCTTC
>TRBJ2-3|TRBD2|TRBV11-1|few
CASRLAGWDDTQYF
TGTGCCAGCAGACTAGCGGGGTGGGATGATACGCAGTATTTT
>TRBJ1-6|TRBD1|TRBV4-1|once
CASSREMGTGRMASNSPLHF
TGCGCCAGCAGCCGCGAGATGGGGACAGGGAGAATGGCTTCTAATTCACCCCTCCACTTT
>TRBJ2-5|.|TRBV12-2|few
CASRLAHVGTSGGPSQETQYF
TGTGCAAGTCGCTTAGCCCACGTCGGGACTAGCGGGGGGCCATCCCAAGAGACCCAGTACTTC
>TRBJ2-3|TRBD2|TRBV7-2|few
CASRTSGGAYTPSSQYF
TGTGCCAGCAGAACTAGCGGGGGGGCGTATACGCCCTCCTCCCAGTATTTT
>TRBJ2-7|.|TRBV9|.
CASSVESQGSYEQYF
TGTGCCAGTAGCGTAGAAAGCCAGGGGAGCTACGAGCAGTACTTC
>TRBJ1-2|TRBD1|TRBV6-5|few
CASLARTGTYGYTF
TGTGCCAGCCTAGCCCGGACAGGGACATATGGCTACACCTTC
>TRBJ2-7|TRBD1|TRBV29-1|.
CSVSKGQETYEQYF
TGCAGCGTCTCAAAGGGACAGGAGACCTACGAGCAGTACTTC
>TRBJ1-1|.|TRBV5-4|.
CAGRGLEGTEAFF
TGTGCCGGGAGGGGATTGGAAGGGACTGAAGCTTTCTTT
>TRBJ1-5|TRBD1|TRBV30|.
CAWGSTSGGGLYSNQPQHF
TGTGCCTGGGGTTCAACTTCAGGGGGCGGCCTATATAGCAATCAGCCCCAGCATTTT
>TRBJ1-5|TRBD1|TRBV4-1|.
CASSQRTGNQPQHF
TGCGCCAGCAGCCAACGGACAGGGAATCAGCCCCAGCATTTT
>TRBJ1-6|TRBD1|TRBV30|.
CAWNSRGTGAHRDSPLHF
TGTGCCTGGAATTCTCGCGGGACAGGGGCCCATCGGGATTCACCCCTCCACTTT
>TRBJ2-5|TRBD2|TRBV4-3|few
CASSETSGGTETQYF
TGCGCCAGCAGCGAAACTAGCGGGGGGACAGAGACCCAGTACTTC
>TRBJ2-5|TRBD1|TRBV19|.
CASSIRGQGAGQETQYF
TGTGCCAGTAGTATAAGGGGGCAGGGGGCGGGCCAAGAGACCCAGTACTTC
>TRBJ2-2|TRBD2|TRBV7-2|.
CASSLAGGQGGELFF
TGTGCCAGCAGTCTAGCGGGAGGGCAAGGCGGGGAGCTGTTTTTT
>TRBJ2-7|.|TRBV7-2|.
CASSLGTAVYYEQYF
TGTGCCAGCAGCTTAGGTACCGCAGTTTACTACGAGCAGTACTTC
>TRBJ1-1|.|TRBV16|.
CASSHAQGNTEAFF
TGTGCCAGCAGCCATGCACAGGGGAACACTGAAGCTTTCTTT
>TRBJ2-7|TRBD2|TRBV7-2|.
CASSSGGTSYEQYF
TGTGCCAGCAGCAGCGGGGGCACTTCCTACGAGCAGTACTTC
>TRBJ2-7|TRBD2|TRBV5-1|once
CASSLGTSISYEQYF
TGCGCCAGCAGCTTGGGGACTAGCATTTCCTACGAGCAGTACTTC
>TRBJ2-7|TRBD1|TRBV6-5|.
CASSQDRGRYEQYF
TGTGCCAGCAGCCAGGACAGGGGGCGGTACGAGCAGTACTTC
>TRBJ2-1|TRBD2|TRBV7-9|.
CASSGRTSGRSYNEQFF
TGTGCCAGCAGCGGTAGGACTAGCGGCCGCTCCTACAATGAGCAGTTCTTC
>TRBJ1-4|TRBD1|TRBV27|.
CASRGTGEYNEKLFF
TGTGCCAGCAGGGGGACAGGGGAGTATAATGAAAAACTGTTTTTT
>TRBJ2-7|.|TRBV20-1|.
CSARNMYEQYF
TGCAGTGCCAGGAACATGTACGAGCAGTACTTC
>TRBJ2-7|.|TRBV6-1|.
CASITETYEQYF
TGTGCCAGCATAACAGAAACCTACGAGCAGTACTTC
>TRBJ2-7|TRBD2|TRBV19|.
CASSTGGEIYEQYF
TGTGCCAGTAGTACCGGGGGGGAGATATACGAGCAGTACTTC
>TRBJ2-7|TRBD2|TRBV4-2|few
CASSQDLAGVLYEQYF
TGTGCCAGCAGCCAAGATCTAGCGGGAGTTCTTTACGAGCAGTACTTC
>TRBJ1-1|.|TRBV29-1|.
CSVEENSFEAFF
TGCAGCGTTGAAGAAAATAGTTTCGAAGCTTTCTTT
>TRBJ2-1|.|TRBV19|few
CASSSSSEQGLVYNEQFF
TGTGCCAGTAGTTCCTCATCTGAACAGGGATTAGTCTACAATGAGCAGTTCTTC
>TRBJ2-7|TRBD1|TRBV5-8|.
CASSFQTGWYEQYF
TGTGCCAGCAGCTTCCAGACAGGGTGGTACGAGCAGTACTTC
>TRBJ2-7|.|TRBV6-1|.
CASSDLGRPPQYF
TGTGCCAGCAGTGACTTGGGGAGGCCTCCTCAGTACTTC
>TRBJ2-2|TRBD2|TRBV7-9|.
CSSSYGLAGVFTGELFF
TGTTCCAGCAGCTACGGACTAGCGGGAGTGTTCACCGGGGAGCTGTTTTTT
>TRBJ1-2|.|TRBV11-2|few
CASSPSYGRVGYTF
TGTGCCAGCAGCCCCTCGTATGGTCGGGTTGGCTACACCTTC
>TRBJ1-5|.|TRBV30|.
CAWSAGGNQPQHF
TGTGCCTGGAGTGCGGGGGGCAATCAGCCCCAGCATTTT
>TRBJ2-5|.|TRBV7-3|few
CASSPTPGVQETQYF
TGTGCCAGCAGCCCAACCCCGGGGGTCCAAGAGACCCAGTACTTC
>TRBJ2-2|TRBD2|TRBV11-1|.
CASSFPWAGGQNTGELFF
TGTGCCAGCAGTTTCCCTTGGGCGGGGGGCCAGAACACCGGGGAGCTGTTTTTT
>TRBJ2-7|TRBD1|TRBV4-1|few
CASSQAGTEYEQYF
TGCGCCAGCAGCCAAGCCGGGACAGAATACGAGCAGTACTTC
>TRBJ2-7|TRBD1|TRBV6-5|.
CASSYSAGGSYEQYF
TGTGCCAGCAGTTATTCGGCAGGGGGCTCCTACGAGCAGTACTTC
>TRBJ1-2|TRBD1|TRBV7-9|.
CASRTETGGYGYTF
TGTGCCAGCAGAACCGAAACAGGGGGGTATGGCTACACCTTC
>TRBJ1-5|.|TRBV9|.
CASSVDGGLNQPQHF
TGTGCCAGCAGCGTAGATGGGGGCCTCAATCAGCCCCAGCATTTT